This is a list of T cell receptor beta chains from one sample in a study of blood T cells in healthy people across ages. TCRdb reprocessed the 5' RACE reads with MiXCR, giving one entry per CDR3 protein. The table records 700,000 to 950,000 distinct CDR3 sequences, roughly 44% of them present only once. The source material was blood. These receptor sequences come from a woman aged 55 to 70 in good health. Both conserved end residues are part of each CDR3. D genes are given only for firm matches. The listing skips clone size in some rows; elsewhere it reads once, few, many or a size class.

V,size,D,J,DNA,CDR3
TRBV20-1,once,TRBD1,TRBJ2-1,TGCAGTGCTAGAGACCACCGACAGGGAGACAATGAGCAGTTCTTC,CSARDHRQGDNEQFF
TRBV20-1,.,TRBD2,TRBJ2-7,TGCAGTGCTGAAGGGACTAGCGGAGCGGGGGAGCAGTACTTC,CSAEGTSGAGEQYF
TRBV28,.,.,TRBJ2-5,TGTGCCAGCAGGAAACAGGGTTCGGATTATAATGAGCAGTACTTC,CASRKQGSDYNEQYF
TRBV1,.,.,TRBJ2-3,TGCACCAGCGGCCAAGGGGCACGGCTAGCGGAGAGCACAGATACGCAGTATTTT,CTSGQGARLAESTDTQYF
TRBV11-2,few,TRBD1,TRBJ2-1,TGTGCCAGCAGCCCAGACAGGGCGGCGTACAATGAGCAGTTCTTC,CASSPDRAAYNEQFF
TRBV10-3,.,TRBD2,TRBJ2-3,TGTGCCATCCGGCCAGGCGCCGGGACTAGCGCAGATACGCAGTATTTT,CAIRPGAGTSADTQYF
TRBV7-9,.,TRBD2,TRBJ2-3,TGTGCCAGCAGCTCGGGACTAGCGGGCCCCACAGATACGCAGTATTTT,CASSSGLAGPTDTQYF
TRBV7-3,.,TRBD2,TRBJ2-1,TGTGCCAGCAGCTTAACGGGGCGGGAGGGCCTCCACAATGAGCAGTTCTTC,CASSLTGREGLHNEQFF
TRBV29-1,.,TRBD1,TRBJ1-2,TGCAGCGTCGCCCTGACAGGGGTTGGCTATGGCTACACCTTC,CSVALTGVGYGYTF
TRBV29-1,.,.,TRBJ1-1,TGCAGCGGGAAAGCTCGGACGGGAAACGCTGAAGCTTTCTTT,CSGKARTGNAEAFF
TRBV29-1,.,TRBD2,TRBJ2-1,TGCAGCGTTGAGGGACTAGCGGGGTTTAGCTCCTACAATGAGCAGTTCTTC,CSVEGLAGFSSYNEQFF
TRBV6-2/TRBV6-3,few,.,TRBJ2-5,TGTGCCAGCAGTTCGGTACTTGAGACCCAGTACTTC,CASSSVLETQYF
TRBV10-3,.,.,TRBJ2-1,TGTGCCATCTTGAGAGGGGTAGACGATGAGCAGTTCTTC,CAILRGVDDEQFF
TRBV29-1,.,.,TRBJ1-2,TGCAGCGTTGAAGATCCAGGGGGCTACACCTTC,CSVEDPGGYTF
TRBV12-3/TRBV12-4,.,.,TRBJ1-2,TGTGCCAGCAGTTTAGAAAGGGGGGGGGCTGGCTACACCTTC,CASSLERGGAGYTF
TRBV20-1,.,TRBD1,TRBJ2-5,TGCAGTGCTAGTGACACAGGGGGCAGAGAGACCCAGTACTTC,CSASDTGGRETQYF
TRBV4-3,few,.,TRBJ2-1,TGCGCCAGCAGCCAAGAAGTGGGGGTTTCCTACAATGAGCAGTTCTTC,CASSQEVGVSYNEQFF
TRBV6-5,.,.,TRBJ1-1,TGTGCCAGCAGTTACATAAGGGGAACTGAAGCTTTCTTT,CASSYIRGTEAFF
TRBV20-1,.,TRBD2,TRBJ2-1,TGCAGTGCTAGAGAGGGCGGGGGGAGTTACAATGAGCAGTTCTTC,CSAREGGGSYNEQFF
TRBV2,few,.,TRBJ2-7,TGTGCCAGCAGTGAAGCGAGGGTTTCGGGGAACGAGCAGTACTTC,CASSEARVSGNEQYF
TRBV5-1,.,.,TRBJ1-2,TGCGCCAGCAGCTTGGAGGGACCCTTCCCGTATGGCTACACCTTC,CASSLEGPFPYGYTF
TRBV29-1,.,.,TRBJ2-2,TGCAGCGTTAATACGAACACCGGGGAGCTGTTTTTT,CSVNTNTGELFF
TRBV7-3,few,.,TRBJ2-5,TGTGCCAGCAGCCTACTCCAACCGGGACCCCAAGAGACCCAGTACTTC,CASSLLQPGPQETQYF
TRBV3-1,few,TRBD1,TRBJ1-2,TGTGCCAGCAGCCCCGGGACAGGGGACTGGTATGGCTACACCTTC,CASSPGTGDWYGYTF
TRBV9,.,TRBD2,TRBJ2-7,TGTGCCAGCAGCGATCCCGGGGGGGGGAATGAGCAGTACTTC,CASSDPGGGNEQYF
TRBV24-1,.,TRBD1,TRBJ1-3,TGTGCCACCCGTAACGACAGGGAATCTGGAAACACCATATATTTT,CATRNDRESGNTIYF
TRBV5-6,.,.,TRBJ2-2,TGTGCCAGCAGCTTGCTTACGGCGGACACCGGGGAGCTGTTTTTT,CASSLLTADTGELFF
TRBV5-1,.,.,TRBJ2-1,TGCGCCAGCAGACCAGACCCGCCAGCAAATGAGCAGTTCTTC,CASRPDPPANEQFF
TRBV7-2,many,TRBD1,TRBJ2-7,TGTGCCAGCAGGAGAAGACAGGGGGCTTCGGGCGAGCAGTACTTC,CASRRRQGASGEQYF
TRBV18,.,.,TRBJ2-6,TGTGCCAGTGCACGGTCCTCTGGGGCCAACGTCCTGACTTTC,CASARSSGANVLTF
TRBV5-1,.,.,TRBJ2-3,TGCGCCAGCAGCTTGGCAGCGACAGCCCTGTTTTCAGATACGCAGTATTTT,CASSLAATALFSDTQYF
TRBV3-1,once,.,TRBJ2-2,TGTGCCAGCAGCCAAGATGGCATCTCAGGCGGGGAGCTGTTTTTT,CASSQDGISGGELFF
TRBV20-1,.,.,TRBJ2-7,TGCAGTGCGACCTTCAGCGGTTCTTACGAGCAGTACTTC,CSATFSGSYEQYF
TRBV20-1,few,TRBD1,TRBJ2-6,TGCAGTGCTAGATACAGGGGGTTCCCTGGGGCCAACGTCCTGACTTTC,CSARYRGFPGANVLTF
TRBV13,many,.,TRBJ2-3,TGTGCCAGCAGTTCGCGCAGGGGAGGCACAGATACGCAGTATTTT,CASSSRRGGTDTQYF
TRBV5-5,many,.,TRBJ2-3,TGTGCCAGCAGGGCGGACAGAACTAGCACAGATACGCAGTATTTT,CASRADRTSTDTQYF
TRBV28,.,TRBD1,TRBJ1-2,TGTGCCAGCCTTGACAGGGAGGGGTATGGCTACACCTTC,CASLDREGYGYTF
TRBV4-2,.,TRBD1,TRBJ2-3,TGTGCCAGCAGCCAGGGAACAGGGGGCGCAGATACGCAGTATTTT,CASSQGTGGADTQYF
TRBV6-5,few,.,TRBJ2-3,TGTGCCAGCAGTTACCTCGGGATGACTAGCACAGATACGCAGTATTTT,CASSYLGMTSTDTQYF
TRBV20-1,few,.,TRBJ2-3,TGCAGTGCTAGGAGGGAGGGGGTCCGCACAGATACGCAGTATTTT,CSARREGVRTDTQYF
TRBV7-6,few,TRBD1,TRBJ2-6,TGTGCCAGCAGCTTACAGGGGGTTGGGGCCAACGTCCTGACTTTC,CASSLQGVGANVLTF
TRBV20-1,.,TRBD2,TRBJ2-2,TGCAGTGCTAGAGGCCGAGCGGGGACCGGGGAGCTGTTTTTT,CSARGRAGTGELFF
TRBV15,few,.,TRBJ2-2,TGTGCCACCAGCAGAGATCAGGTGAACACCGGGGAGCTGTTTTTT,CATSRDQVNTGELFF
TRBV7-9,.,.,TRBJ1-1,TGTGCCAGCAGCTTAGGTCTTGGGGCGGCTTTCTTT,CASSLGLGAAFF
TRBV5-1,many,.,TRBJ2-3,TGCGCCAGCAGCCATGGACAGTCCACAGATACGCAGTATTTT,CASSHGQSTDTQYF
TRBV7-2,.,TRBD2,TRBJ2-5,TGTGCCAGCAGCCTTGGAGGGCTAGCGGAGGTCGGAGAGACCCAGTACTTC,CASSLGGLAEVGETQYF
TRBV19,few,.,TRBJ1-2,TGTGCCAGTAGTATAAAAGGAGGACATAACTATGGCTACACCTTC,CASSIKGGHNYGYTF